These T cell receptor beta chains were read from a single sample in a study of beta chain features in type 1 diabetes. Assay: immunoSEQ multiplex PCR; the TCRdb copy retains only in-frame clones and omits some. The table lists 250,000 to 400,000 clones, 11% to 15% of them singletons. Sequencing used central memory CD4+ T cells from blood. Receptor source: a man aged 25 to 40 in good health. CDR3s include the opening cysteine and the closing phenylalanine or tryptophan. A D gene is named only where the DNA matches it firmly. Size is omitted from some rows. Given values are once, few, many or a class for expanded clones.

j_gene | v_gene | len | d_gene | abundance | CDR3nt | CDR3aa
TRBJ1-3 | TRBV29-1 | 11 | - | many | TGCAGCGTTGTATTTGGAAACACCATATATTTT | CSVVFGNTIYF
TRBJ2-1 | TRBV7-8 | 15 | - | - | TGTGCCAGCACCAGCCGGGGGCGTTCCTACAATGAGCAGTTCTTC | CASTSRGRSYNEQFF
TRBJ2-7 | TRBV19 | 13 | - | - | TGTGCCAGCCTACAACCCCCAGGGGACGAGCAGTACTTC | CASLQPPGDEQYF
TRBJ1-5 | TRBV19 | 17 | - | - | TGTGCCAGTAGTATATCTGGGGGTCGGGTGGGCAATCAGCCCCAGCATTTT | CASSISGGRVGNQPQHF
TRBJ1-1 | TRBV14 | 16 | TRBD1 | few | TGTGCCAGCAGTCCGCTTTTGGGACAGTTGAACACTGAAGCTTTCTTT | CASSPLLGQLNTEAFF
TRBJ2-7 | TRBV9 | 16 | - | few | TGTGCCAGCAGCGTAGGTCCCCAGGCCCACTCCTACGAGCAGTACTTC | CASSVGPQAHSYEQYF
TRBJ2-3 | TRBV11-2 | 12 | - | - | TGTGCCAGCAGCTTCAACAGAGATACGCAGTATTTT | CASSFNRDTQYF
TRBJ1-1 | TRBV7-8 | 13 | - | - | TGTGCCAGCAGGCCGGGGGGGTACACTGAAGCTTTCTTT | CASRPGGYTEAFF
TRBJ2-7 | TRBV7-6 | 16 | - | - | TGTGCCAGCAGCTTAGCGACAGGACCTAGGGGCTACGAGCAGTACTTC | CASSLATGPRGYEQYF
TRBJ2-1 | TRBV2 | 13 | TRBD1 | few | TGTGCCAGCGGAGGACAGGGGGCGGTTGAGCAGTTCTTC | CASGGQGAVEQFF
TRBJ2-7 | TRBV2 | 13 | TRBD1 | - | TGTGCCAGCAGACTGACAGGGACCTACGAGCAGTACTTC | CASRLTGTYEQYF
TRBJ2-1 | TRBV19 | 15 | TRBD2 | many | TGTGCCAGTAGCCTACTAGCGGGGCGGACGATTGAGCAGTTCTTC | CASSLLAGRTIEQFF
TRBJ1-1 | TRBV7-2 | 15 | - | few | TGTGCCAGCAGCTTAGCGGCTGGGTTAGATTCTGAAGCTTTCTTT | CASSLAAGLDSEAFF
TRBJ2-5 | TRBV18 | 15 | - | few | TGTGCCAGCTCAGAACTAGCTCGAACCCAAGGGACCCAGTACTTC | CASSELARTQGTQYF
TRBJ1-1 | TRBV19 | 15 | TRBD1 | - | TGTGCCAGCCAGAGGACAGGGACAGGGGGCACTGAAGCTTTCTTT | CASQRTGTGGTEAFF
TRBJ2-1 | TRBV19 | 19 | TRBD2 | - | TGTGCCAGTAGCCCTTCGACTAGCGGGTACTCCACCACCTACAATGAGCAGTTCTTC | CASSPSTSGYSTTYNEQFF
TRBJ1-2 | TRBV7-9 | 14 | TRBD1 | many | TGTGCCAGCAGCCCGGGGACAGGGGAAGATGGCTACACCTTC | CASSPGTGEDGYTF
TRBJ2-2 | TRBV7-9 | 14 | - | - | TGTGCCAGCAGCTTGGATAGGAGTCACGGGGAGCTGTTTTTT | CASSLDRSHGELFF
TRBJ2-3 | TRBV5-5 | 15 | TRBD2 | - | TGTGCCAGCAGCTCCCTAGCGGGGAGCACAGATACGCAGTATTTT | CASSSLAGSTDTQYF
TRBJ2-3 | TRBV11-3 | 15 | - | - | TGTGCCAGCAGCTTCACGGGGGACGTGACAGATACGCAGTATTTT | CASSFTGDVTDTQYF
TRBJ1-1 | TRBV7-2 | 17 | TRBD1 | few | TGTGCCAGCAGCTCGAAATGGGACAGGGTCCTGAACACTGAAGCTTTCTTT | CASSSKWDRVLNTEAFF
TRBJ2-1 | TRBV10-3 | 17 | TRBD1 | few | TGTGCCAGCTCCCATCCCCCGGGGACAGGGGGCTTCAATGAGCAGTTCTTC | CASSHPPGTGGFNEQFF
TRBJ1-4 | TRBV5-1 | 15 | - | - | TGCGCCAGCAGCAAACAGGGCGCAACTAATGAAAAACTGTTTTTT | CASSKQGATNEKLFF
TRBJ2-5 | TRBV7-2 | 16 | TRBD2 | - | TGTGCCAGCAGCTTAAGACTAGCGGGTTGGGGTGAGACCCAGTACTTC | CASSLRLAGWGETQYF
TRBJ1-1 | TRBV18 | 13 | - | many | TGTGCCAGCTCACCGGGCTTGAACACTGAAGCTTTCTTT | CASSPGLNTEAFF
TRBJ2-1 | TRBV4-2 | 15 | TRBD2 | many | TGTGCCAGCAGCCGTCCTAGCGGGCTCTACAATGAGCAGTTCTTC | CASSRPSGLYNEQFF
TRBJ1-1 | TRBV29-1 | 12 | - | many | TGCAGCGTTGAAATGGTCCGGAGGGAGGCTTTCTTT | CSVEMVRREAFF
TRBJ2-2 | TRBV5-1 | 13 | TRBD1 | - | TGCGCCAGCAGGGACAGGGTCACCGGGGAGCTGTTTTTT | CASRDRVTGELFF
TRBJ2-3 | TRBV4-3 | 15 | - | many | TGCGCCAGCAGTCCTCGGGACGGTGTGGTCAATACGCAGTATTTT | CASSPRDGVVNTQYF